This T cell receptor beta chain was recorded in a study of cytomegalovirus exposure and HLA in healthy donors. Vbeta (60) and Jbeta (13) primers were used in the PCR. The table came from immunoSEQ multiplex PCR; TCRdb's copy has only in-frame clones and leaves some out. This sample's table reports 100,000 to 150,000 clones. Findings and caveats of the study: Later on, analysis showed that most CMV-associated TCR beta chains appeared to be HLA-restricted.

A word on this clone: What it binds is unknown.

The CDR3 runs 14 residues. Germline values: CDR1 SGHRS, CDR2 YFSETQ. V lost 1 base to trimming and J lost 7 bases, with 13 bases between them. Sequenced sample: PBMCs. The rearrangement links TRBV5-1 to TRBJ2-3; D may be TRBD2 (6 bases). This receptor was taken from a man aged 30-40 years in good health and CMV-seronegative. CDR3 in amino acids: CASSLNPRDYTQYF. In DNA form, the CDR3 reads TGCGCCAGCAGCTTGAATCCCAGGGACTATACGCAGTATTTT.